These 2 T cell receptor beta chains were all obtained from the same sample, sequenced in a study of blood T cell repertoires in COVID-19. The data were produced by immunoSEQ multiplex PCR, yet TCRdb's version contains in-frame clones alone and is incomplete. Of more than 200,000 clones listed, approximately 80% are singletons. Sequenced sample: peripheral blood. These receptor sequences come from a man aged 55 to 70 with acute or convalescent COVID-19.

This clone was counted once. CDR3 in amino acids: CASSYSPGSQPQHF. The CDR3 DNA follows: TGTGCCAGCAGTTACTCGCCCGGGTCGCAGCCCCAGCATTTT. This chain uses TRBV6-2 or TRBV6-3 with TRBJ1-5; D unresolved. The CDR3 is 14 amino acids. Trimming took off 0 bases at V and 7 bases at J, with 10 bases between the two ends. Germline V CDR1 and CDR2: MNHEY, SVGEGT.

This clone was counted a few times. The chain is built from TRBV5-4 and TRBJ2-3; TRBD2 might be the D (6 bases). This CDR3 spans 15 amino acids. Germline lookup yields CDR1 SGHNT and CDR2 YYREEE (reference sequence). V was trimmed by 3 bases and J by 3 bases, leaving 14 bases between them. The CDR3 sequence: CASSSASAVTDTQYF. The CDR3 DNA reads as TGTGCCAGCAGCTCGGCTAGCGCCGTAACAGATACGCAGTATTTT.